What follows is one TCR beta chain and its context. The antigen is not known. Germline loops: CDR1 MGHRA, CDR2 YSYEKL. The CDR3 is made up of 16 amino acids. V trimming: 1 base; J trimming: 5 bases; junction bases outside the gene matches: 10. The entry originates in a study of cytomegalovirus exposure and HLA in healthy donors. Whole-study findings and limits: In an earlier analysis, most TCR beta V segments were productive about 87% or about 30% of the time. Most TCR sequences were seen very rarely across donors, but some public TCRs occurred in many.

PCR involved 60 Vbeta and 13 Jbeta primers. As processed by the authors: Counted up in a later analysis, unique TCR beta chains came to about 80 million, with about 9.9 million shared. TCRdb's copy holds only in-frame clones and misses some; the assay was immunoSEQ multiplex PCR. V, J and clone size reflect that table, while D and trimming were determined from the DNA. This repertoire shows just over 200,000 clones, 80% to 85% found once; its top ten account for 2.5% to 3.5%. Input material: PBMCs. This chain uses TRBV4-1 with TRBJ2-5; 7 bases are a match to TRBD2. The clonotype originates from a woman between 40 and 50 years old in good health and CMV-seronegative. This CDR3 is CASSQAIWGGTETQYF. In nucleotides, the CDR3 is TGCGCCAGCAGCCAAGCCATCTGGGGGGGGACGGAGACCCAGTACTTC.